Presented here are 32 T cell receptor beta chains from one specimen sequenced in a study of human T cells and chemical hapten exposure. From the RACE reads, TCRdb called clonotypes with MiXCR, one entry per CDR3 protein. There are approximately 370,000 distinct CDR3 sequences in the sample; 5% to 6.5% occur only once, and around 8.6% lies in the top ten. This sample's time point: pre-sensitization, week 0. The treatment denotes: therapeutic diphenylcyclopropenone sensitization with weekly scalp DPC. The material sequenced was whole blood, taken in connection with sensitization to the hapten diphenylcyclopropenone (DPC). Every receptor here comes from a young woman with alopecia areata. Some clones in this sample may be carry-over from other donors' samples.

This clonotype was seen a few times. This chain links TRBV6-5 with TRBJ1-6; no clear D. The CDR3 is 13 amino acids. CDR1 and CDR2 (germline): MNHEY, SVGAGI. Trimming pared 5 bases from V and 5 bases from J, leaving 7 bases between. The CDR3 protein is CASSSPDNSPLHF. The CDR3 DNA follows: TGTGCCAGCAGTAGTCCAGATAATTCACCCCTCCACTTT.

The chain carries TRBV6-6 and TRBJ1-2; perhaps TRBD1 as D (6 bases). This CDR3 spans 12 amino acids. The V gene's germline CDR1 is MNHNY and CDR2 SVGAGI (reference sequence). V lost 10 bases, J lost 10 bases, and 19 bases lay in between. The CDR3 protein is CATGLDRFYYTF. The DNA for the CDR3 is TGTGCCACCGGATTAGACAGGTTCTACTACACCTTC.

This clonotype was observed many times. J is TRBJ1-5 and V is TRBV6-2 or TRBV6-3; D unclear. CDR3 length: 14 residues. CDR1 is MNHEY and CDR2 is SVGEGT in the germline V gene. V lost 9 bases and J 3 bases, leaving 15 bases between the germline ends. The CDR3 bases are TGTGCCAGTAGCCCCGGGCGGCTCAATCAGCCCCAGCATTTT. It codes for CASSPGRLNQPQHF.

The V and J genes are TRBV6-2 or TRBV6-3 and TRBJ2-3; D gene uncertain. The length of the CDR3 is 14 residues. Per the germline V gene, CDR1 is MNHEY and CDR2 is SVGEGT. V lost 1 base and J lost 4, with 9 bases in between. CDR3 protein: CASSYLGPPDTQYF. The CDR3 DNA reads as TGTGCCAGCAGTTACTTGGGTCCCCCAGATACGCAGTATTTT.

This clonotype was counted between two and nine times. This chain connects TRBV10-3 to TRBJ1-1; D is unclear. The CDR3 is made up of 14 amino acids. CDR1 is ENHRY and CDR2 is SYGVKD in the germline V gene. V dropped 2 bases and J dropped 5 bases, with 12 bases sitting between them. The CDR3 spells CAISEREMRTEAFF. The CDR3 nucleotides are TGTGCCATCAGTGAGCGAGAGATGCGGACTGAAGCTTTCTTT.

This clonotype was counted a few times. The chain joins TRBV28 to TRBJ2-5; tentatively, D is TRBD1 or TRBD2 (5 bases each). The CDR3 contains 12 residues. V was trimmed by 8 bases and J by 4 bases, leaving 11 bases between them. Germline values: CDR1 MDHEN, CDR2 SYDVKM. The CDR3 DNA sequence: TGTGCCAGCCGCGAGGGGACAGAGACCCAGTACTTC. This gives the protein CASREGTETQYF.

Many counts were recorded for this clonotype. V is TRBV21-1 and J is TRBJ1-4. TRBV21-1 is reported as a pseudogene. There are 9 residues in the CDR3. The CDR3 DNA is TGTGCCAGCAGCAAAGAACTGTTTTTT. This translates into CASSKELFF.

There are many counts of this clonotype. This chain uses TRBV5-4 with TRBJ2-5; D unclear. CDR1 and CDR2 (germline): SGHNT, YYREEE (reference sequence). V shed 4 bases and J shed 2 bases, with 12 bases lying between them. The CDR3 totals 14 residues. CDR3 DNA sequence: TGTGCCAGCAGCCCGGAAGGGCTTCAAGAGACCCAGTACTTC. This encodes CASSPEGLQETQYF.

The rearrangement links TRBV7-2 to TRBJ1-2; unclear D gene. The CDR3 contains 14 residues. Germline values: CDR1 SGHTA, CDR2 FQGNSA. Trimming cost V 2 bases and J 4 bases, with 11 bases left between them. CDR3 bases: TGTGCCAGCAGCTTAAGAGAGGCTCCCTATGGCTACACCTTC. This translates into CASSLREAPYGYTF.

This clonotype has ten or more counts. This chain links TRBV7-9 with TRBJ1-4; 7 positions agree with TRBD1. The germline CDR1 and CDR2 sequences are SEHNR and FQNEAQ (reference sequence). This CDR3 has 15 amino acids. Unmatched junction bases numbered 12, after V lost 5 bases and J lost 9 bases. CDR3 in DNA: TGTGCCAGCAGCCTCCCACGACGACAGGGCCAAAAACTGTTTTTT. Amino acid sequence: CASSLPRRQGQKLFF.

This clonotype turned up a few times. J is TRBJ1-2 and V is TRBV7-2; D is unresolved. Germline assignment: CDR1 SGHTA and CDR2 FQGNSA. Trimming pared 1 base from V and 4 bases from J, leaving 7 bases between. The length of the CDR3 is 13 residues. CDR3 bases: TGTGCCAGCAGCTTAGGGGCCTTCTATGGCTACACCTTC. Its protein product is CASSLGAFYGYTF.

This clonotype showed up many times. CDR3 in DNA: TGTGCCAGCAGTTTCACGGAATGGGGGCGCGGGGCCTACAATGAGCAGTTCTTC. This sequence encodes CASSFTEWGRGAYNEQFF. V is TRBV6-5 and J is TRBJ2-1, with D possibly called TRBD1 or TRBD2 (6 bases each). The CDR3 is 18 residues long. Germline V gene sequence: CDR1 MNHEY, CDR2 SVGAGI. V was pared by 4 bases and J by 2 bases, with 21 bases between.

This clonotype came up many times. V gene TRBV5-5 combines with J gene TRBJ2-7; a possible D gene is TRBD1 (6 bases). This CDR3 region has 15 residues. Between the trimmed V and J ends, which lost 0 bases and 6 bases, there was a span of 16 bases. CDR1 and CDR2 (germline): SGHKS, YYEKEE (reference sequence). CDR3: CASSLEKDRSFEQYF. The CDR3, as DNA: TGTGCCAGCAGCTTGGAGAAGGACAGAAGTTTCGAGCAGTACTTC.

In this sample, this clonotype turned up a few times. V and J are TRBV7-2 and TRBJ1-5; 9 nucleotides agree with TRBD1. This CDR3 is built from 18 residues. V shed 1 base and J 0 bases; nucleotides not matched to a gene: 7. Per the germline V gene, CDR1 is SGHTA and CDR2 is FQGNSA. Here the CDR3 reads CASSLDGTGTYSNQPQHF. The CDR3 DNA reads TGTGCCAGCAGCTTAGACGGGACAGGGACCTATAGCAATCAGCCCCAGCATTTT.

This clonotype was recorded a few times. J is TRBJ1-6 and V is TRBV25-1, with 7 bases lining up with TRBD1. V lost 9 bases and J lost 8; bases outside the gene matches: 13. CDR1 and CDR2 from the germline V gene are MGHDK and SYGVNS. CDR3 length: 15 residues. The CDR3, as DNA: TGTGCCAGTCGTTCAGGAGACAGGGATTATTCACCCCTCCACTTT. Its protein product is CASRSGDRDYSPLHF.

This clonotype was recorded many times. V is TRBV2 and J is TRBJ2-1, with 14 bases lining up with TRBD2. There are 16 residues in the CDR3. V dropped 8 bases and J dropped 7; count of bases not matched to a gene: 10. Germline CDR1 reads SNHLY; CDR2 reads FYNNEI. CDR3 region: CASEVTSGGAGNEQFF. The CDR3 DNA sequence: TGTGCCAGCGAAGTGACTAGCGGGGGGGCCGGGAATGAGCAGTTCTTC.

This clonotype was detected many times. In nucleotides, the CDR3 is TGTGCCAGCAGCTTAGGTGCGGGGGCGGATGAAAAACTGTTTTTT. As protein: CASSLGAGADEKLFF. V and J are TRBV7-8 and TRBJ1-4; TRBD1 might be the D (6 bases). Deletions cut 1 base from V and 6 bases from J, with 12 bases between. Germline V gene data show CDR1 as SGHVS and CDR2 as FQNEAQ. This CDR3 has 15 residues.

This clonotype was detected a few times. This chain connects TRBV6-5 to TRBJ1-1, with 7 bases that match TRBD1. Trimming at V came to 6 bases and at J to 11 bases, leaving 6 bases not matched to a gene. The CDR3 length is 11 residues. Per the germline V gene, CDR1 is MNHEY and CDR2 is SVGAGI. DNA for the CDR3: TGTGCCAGCAGCCAGGGGGTAGAGGCTTTCTTT. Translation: CASSQGVEAFF.

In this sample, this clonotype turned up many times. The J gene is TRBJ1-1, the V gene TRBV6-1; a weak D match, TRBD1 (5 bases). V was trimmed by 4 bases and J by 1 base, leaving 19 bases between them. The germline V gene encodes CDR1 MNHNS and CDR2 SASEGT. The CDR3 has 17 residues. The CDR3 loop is CASSVGVVAGKNTEAFF. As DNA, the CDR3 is TGTGCCAGCAGTGTGGGGGTGGTGGCAGGGAAGAACACTGAAGCTTTCTTT.

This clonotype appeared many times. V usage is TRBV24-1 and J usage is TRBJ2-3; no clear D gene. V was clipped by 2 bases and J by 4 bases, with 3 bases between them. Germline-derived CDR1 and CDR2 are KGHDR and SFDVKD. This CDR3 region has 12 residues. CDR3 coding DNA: TGTGCCACCAGTGATTGGGCAGATACGCAGTATTTT. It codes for CATSDWADTQYF.

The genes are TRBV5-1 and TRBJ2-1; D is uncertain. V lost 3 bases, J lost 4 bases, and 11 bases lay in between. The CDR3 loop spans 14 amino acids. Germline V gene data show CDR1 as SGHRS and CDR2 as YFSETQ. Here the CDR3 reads CASSWGLGYNEQFF. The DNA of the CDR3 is TGCGCCAGCAGCTGGGGATTGGGGTACAATGAGCAGTTCTTC.

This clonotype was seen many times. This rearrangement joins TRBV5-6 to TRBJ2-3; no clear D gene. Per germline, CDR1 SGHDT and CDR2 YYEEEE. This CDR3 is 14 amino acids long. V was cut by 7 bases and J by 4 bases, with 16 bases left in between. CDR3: CASLDVVTPDTQYF. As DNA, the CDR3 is TGTGCCAGCTTAGACGTGGTAACCCCAGATACGCAGTATTTT.

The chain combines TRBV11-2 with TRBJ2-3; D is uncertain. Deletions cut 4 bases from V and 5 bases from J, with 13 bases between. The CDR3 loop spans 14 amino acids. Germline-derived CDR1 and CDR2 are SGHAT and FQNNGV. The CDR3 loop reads CASSSRPRGDTQYF. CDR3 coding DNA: TGTGCCAGCAGCTCCCGGCCCCGAGGAGATACGCAGTATTTT.

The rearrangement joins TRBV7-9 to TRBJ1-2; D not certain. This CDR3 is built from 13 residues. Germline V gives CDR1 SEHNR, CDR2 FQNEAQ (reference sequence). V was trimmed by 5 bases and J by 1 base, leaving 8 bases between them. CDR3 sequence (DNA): TGTGCCAGCAGCCCTAGGGATAACTATGGCTACACCTTC. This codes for CASSPRDNYGYTF.

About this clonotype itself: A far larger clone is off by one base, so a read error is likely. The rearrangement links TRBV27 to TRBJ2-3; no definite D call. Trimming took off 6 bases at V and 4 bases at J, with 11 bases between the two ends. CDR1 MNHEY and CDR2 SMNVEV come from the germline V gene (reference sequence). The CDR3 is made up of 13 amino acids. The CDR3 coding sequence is TGTGCCAGCAGCTTTCAGGTGGCAGATACGCAGTATTTT. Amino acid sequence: CASSFQVADTQYF.

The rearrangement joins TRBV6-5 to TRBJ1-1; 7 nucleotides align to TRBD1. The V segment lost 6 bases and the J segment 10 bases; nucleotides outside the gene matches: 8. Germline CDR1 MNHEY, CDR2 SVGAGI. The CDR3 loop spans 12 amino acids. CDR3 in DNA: TGTGCCAGCAGGCCTACGACAGGGTCAGCTTTCTTT. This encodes CASRPTTGSAFF.

The chain's CDR3 is CASSLMGYGGRDIQYF. DNA for the CDR3: TGTGCCAGCAGCTTAATGGGATACGGGGGCCGGGACATTCAGTACTTC. The V and J genes are TRBV7-2 and TRBJ2-4; perhaps D is TRBD1 or TRBD2 (6 bases each). Germline V lookup: CDR1 SGHTA, CDR2 FQGNSA. Trimming removed 2 bases from V and 8 bases from J, with 19 bases in between. This CDR3 has 16 amino acids.

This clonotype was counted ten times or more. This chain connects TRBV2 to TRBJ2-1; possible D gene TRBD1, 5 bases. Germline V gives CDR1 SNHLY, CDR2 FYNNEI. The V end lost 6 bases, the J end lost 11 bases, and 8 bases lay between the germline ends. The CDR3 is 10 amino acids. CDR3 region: CASRMDKQFF. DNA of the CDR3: TGTGCCAGCAGGATGGACAAGCAGTTCTTC.

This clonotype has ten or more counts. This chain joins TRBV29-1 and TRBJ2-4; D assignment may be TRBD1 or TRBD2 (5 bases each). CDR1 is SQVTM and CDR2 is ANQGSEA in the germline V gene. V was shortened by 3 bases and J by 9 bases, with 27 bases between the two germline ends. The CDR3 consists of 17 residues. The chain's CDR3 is CSVDLSSGQGGWGIQYF. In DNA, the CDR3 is TGCAGCGTTGATCTCTCTTCAGGGCAAGGAGGATGGGGCATTCAGTACTTC.

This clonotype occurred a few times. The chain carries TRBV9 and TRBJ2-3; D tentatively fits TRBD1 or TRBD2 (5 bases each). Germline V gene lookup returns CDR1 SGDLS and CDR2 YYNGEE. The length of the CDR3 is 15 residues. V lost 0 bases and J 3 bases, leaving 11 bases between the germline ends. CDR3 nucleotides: TGTGCCAGCAGCGTAGGGGACGGGCGGACAGATACGCAGTATTTT. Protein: CASSVGDGRTDTQYF.

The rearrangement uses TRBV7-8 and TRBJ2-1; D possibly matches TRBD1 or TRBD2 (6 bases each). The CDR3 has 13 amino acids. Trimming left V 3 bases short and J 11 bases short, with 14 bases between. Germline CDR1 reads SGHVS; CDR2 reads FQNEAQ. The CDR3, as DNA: TGTGCCAGCAGCTTTGGGGGGCGCGTTAAGCAGTTCTTC. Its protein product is CASSFGGRVKQFF.

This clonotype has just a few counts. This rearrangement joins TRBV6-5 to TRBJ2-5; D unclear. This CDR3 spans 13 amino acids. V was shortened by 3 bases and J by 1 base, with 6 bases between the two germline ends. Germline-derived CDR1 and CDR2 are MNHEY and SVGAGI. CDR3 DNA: TGTGCCAGCAGTTATGGTGGCCAAGAGACCCAGTACTTC. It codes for CASSYGGQETQYF.